This T cell receptor (beta chain) was recovered during a study of blood T cell repertoires in COVID-19. This CDR3 has 13 amino acids. The germline V and J ends were trimmed by 6 bases and 3 bases, with 9 bases remaining between them. Per the germline V gene, CDR1 is KGHSH and CDR2 is LQKENI. Produced via immunoSEQ multiplex PCR; TCRdb's table is partial and in-frame only. The sample carries approximately 300,000 clones, around 89% recorded once. The sample comprised peripheral blood. This TCR came from a man under 40 with acute or convalescent COVID-19. The rearrangement links TRBV18 to TRBJ1-5; perhaps TRBD1 as D (6 bases). The CDR3, as DNA: TGTGCCAGCTCGGACAGTAACAATCAGCCCCAGCATTTT. Amino acid sequence: CASSDSNNQPQHF.